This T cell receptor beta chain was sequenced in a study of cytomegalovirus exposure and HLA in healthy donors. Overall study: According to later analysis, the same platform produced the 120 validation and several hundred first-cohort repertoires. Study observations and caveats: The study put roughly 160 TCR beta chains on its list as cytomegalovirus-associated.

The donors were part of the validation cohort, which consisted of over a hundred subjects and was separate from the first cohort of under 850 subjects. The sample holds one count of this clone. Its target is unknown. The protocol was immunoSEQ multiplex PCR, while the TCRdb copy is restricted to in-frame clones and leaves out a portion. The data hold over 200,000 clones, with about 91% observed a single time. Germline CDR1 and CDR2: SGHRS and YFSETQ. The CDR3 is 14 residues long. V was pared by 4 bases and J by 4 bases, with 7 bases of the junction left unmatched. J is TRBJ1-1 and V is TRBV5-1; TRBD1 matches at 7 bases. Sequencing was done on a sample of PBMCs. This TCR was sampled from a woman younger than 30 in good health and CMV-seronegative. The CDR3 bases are TGCGCCAGCAGCGCACTCACAGGGGTCACTGAAGCTTTCTTT. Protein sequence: CASSALTGVTEAFF.